A single sample gave rise to the 6 T cell receptor beta chains below, sequenced in a study of control samples from healthy donors and cancer patients. Sequencing used immunoSEQ multiplex PCR; TCRdb keeps in-frame clones, though not all of them. In the table there are roughly 160,000 clones, 96% of which are singletons. Sequenced sample: blood. The receptor set was obtained from a woman aged 25 to 39 in good health.

A word on this clone: The identical CDR3 is also encoded by other nucleotide sequences in the sample. The chain couples TRBV28 to TRBJ2-2; D is undetermined. The length of the CDR3 is 12 residues. Trimming removed 6 bases from V and 4 bases from J, with 6 bases in between. Looked up from germline, CDR1 is MDHEN and CDR2 is SYDVKM. CDR3: CASRSGTGELFF. The CDR3 bases are TGTGCCAGCAGATCCGGCACCGGGGAGCTGTTTTTT.

The genes are TRBV10-3 and TRBJ1-2, with D possibly being TRBD1 (5 bases). The CDR3 runs 15 residues. V lost 0 bases, J lost 5 bases, and 13 bases lay in between. The V gene's germline CDR1 is ENHRY and CDR2 SYGVKD. CDR3 nucleotide sequence: TGTGCCATCAGTGAGTCTGGGGCGCGGTTATATGGCTACACCTTC. Protein: CAISESGARLYGYTF.

The gene calls are TRBV9 and TRBJ1-2, with 12 bases matching TRBD1. Losses at the gene ends were 2 bases for V and 2 bases for J; bases not matched to a gene: 4. The CDR3 extends over 16 amino acids. Germline CDR1 and CDR2: SGDLS and YYNGEE. DNA of the CDR3: TGTGCCAGCAGCGTGGGACAGGGGGCCCCAAACTATGGCTACACCTTC. Translating it yields CASSVGQGAPNYGYTF.

The chain couples TRBV5-1 to TRBJ1-2; possibly TRBD1 for D (5 bases). The CDR3 totals 15 residues. V was shortened by 0 bases and J by 5 bases, with 14 bases between the two germline ends. Germline assignment: CDR1 SGHRS and CDR2 YFSETQ. In nucleotides, the CDR3 is TGCGCCAGCAGCTTGGGTTACGACAGACAGTATGGCTACACCTTC. Its protein is CASSLGYDRQYGYTF. The whole variable domain, filled in from reference TRBV5-1 and TRBJ1-2, reads KAGVTQTPRYLIKTRGQQVTLSCSPISGHRSVSWYQQTPGQGLQFLFEYFSETQRNKGNFPGRFSGRQFSNSRSEMNVSTLELGDSALYLCASSLGYDRQYGYTFGSGTRLTVV.

For the CDR3, the DNA is TGCGCCAGCAGCTTGGGAGGGAACACCGGGGAGCTGTTTTTT. Translated: CASSLGGNTGELFF. The chain uses TRBV5-1 and TRBJ2-2, with D hard to call. The germline V and J ends were trimmed by 0 bases and 1 base, with 4 bases remaining between them. CDR3 length: 14 amino acids. Germline V CDR1 and CDR2: SGHRS, YFSETQ. The variable domain in full, with the rest retrieved from reference TRBV5-1 and TRBJ2-2, is KAGVTQTPRYLIKTRGQQVTLSCSPISGHRSVSWYQQTPGQGLQFLFEYFSETQRNKGNFPGRFSGRQFSNSRSEMNVSTLELGDSALYLCASSLGGNTGELFFGEGSRLTVL.

The rearrangement uses TRBV14 and TRBJ2-7; no reliable D call. Germline V CDR1 and CDR2: SGHDN, FVKESK. V was shortened by 3 bases and J by 4 bases, with 7 bases between the two germline ends. The CDR3 spans 12 residues. The CDR3, as DNA: TGTGCCAGCAGCCAGTCTTTTTACGAGCAGTACTTC. It translates to CASSQSFYEQYF.